The rows below give T cell receptor beta chains drawn from one sample of a study of blood T cell repertoires in COVID-19. Measured with immunoSEQ multiplex PCR; TCRdb has only the in-frame clones, and not every one. The data hold under 95,000 clones, with almost 85% observed a single time. Sequencing used peripheral blood. All receptors derive from a man aged 50 or older with acute or convalescent COVID-19. Each CDR3 is given with its conserved first and last residue. A D gene is named only where the DNA matches it firmly. Clone size, where shown, is once, few, many, or a class for clones that have expanded.

CDR3 protein | CDR3 DNA | V gene | D gene | clone size | J gene
CASSQAAGDTFTDTQYF | TGCGCCAGCAGCCAAGCGGCCGGGGATACCTTCACAGATACGCAGTATTTT | TRBV4-3 | NA | NA | TRBJ2-3
CASSIPAGPPNEQFF | TGTGCCAGTAGTATTCCAGCGGGGCCCCCCAATGAGCAGTTCTTC | TRBV19 | TRBD2 | NA | TRBJ2-1
CASSNDQGYEQYF | TGTGCCAGCAGTAACGACCAGGGCTACGAGCAGTACTTC | TRBV6-2/TRBV6-3 | NA | NA | TRBJ2-7
CASSSSGGGDTQYF | TGTGCCAGCAGTTCTAGCGGGGGGGGAGATACGCAGTATTTT | TRBV2 | TRBD2 | NA | TRBJ2-3
CASSETGGRSPLHF | TGTGCCAGCAGTGAGACAGGGGGCCGATCACCCCTCCACTTT | TRBV2 | TRBD1 | NA | TRBJ1-6
CASSPTGGKQPQHF | TGTGCCAGCTCACCGACAGGGGGCAAGCAGCCCCAGCATTTT | TRBV18 | TRBD1 | NA | TRBJ1-5
CASSLGQASRPQHF | TGTGCCAGCAGTCTTGGACAGGCCTCAAGACCCCAGCATTTT | TRBV28 | TRBD1 | NA | TRBJ1-5
CASSQTTGVANTIYF | TGCGCCAGCAGCCAAACGACAGGGGTTGCAAACACCATATATTTT | TRBV4-3 | TRBD1 | NA | TRBJ1-3
CAWRDRRVKAFF | TGTGCCTGGAGGGACAGGAGGGTCAAAGCTTTCTTT | TRBV30 | TRBD1 | NA | TRBJ1-1
CASSLGTGNTGELFF | TGCGCCAGCAGCTTAGGGACAGGGAACACCGGGGAGCTGTTTTTT | TRBV5-1 | TRBD1 | once | TRBJ2-2
CASGRGGDEKLFF | TGTGCGTCAGGAAGGGGGGGCGATGAAAAACTGTTTTTT | TRBV3-1/TRBV3-2 | NA | once | TRBJ1-4
CASNRGTALNSPLHF | TGTGCCAGCAATCGGGGGACCGCCCTCAATTCACCCCTCCACTTT | TRBV2 | NA | NA | TRBJ1-6
CASSQEARLNQPQHF | TGCGCCAGCAGCCAAGAGGCCAGACTGAATCAGCCCCAGCATTTT | TRBV4-3 | NA | NA | TRBJ1-5
CASSQDPVARDRDNSPLHF | TGTGCCAGCAGCCAAGACCCGGTAGCCCGGGACAGAGATAATTCACCCCTCCACTTT | TRBV4-2 | TRBD1 | NA | TRBJ1-6
CASSWTSGSSYEQYF | TGTGCCAGCAGTTGGACTAGCGGGAGCTCCTACGAGCAGTACTTC | TRBV6-5 | TRBD2 | NA | TRBJ2-7